This TCR beta chain stems from a study of metastatic and nonmetastatic thyroid tumors. Study as a whole: Malignant and benign thyroid patients had repertoires compared in peripheral blood and tumor or nodule tissue. General study findings and limits: It was reportedly found that TCR beta diversity was significantly higher in malignant thyroid tumors than in benign nodules, a difference seen in both blood and tumor samples.

Every patient underwent thyroid surgery untreated. Methods used by the authors: Building a distant-metastasis classifier for papillary thyroid cancer drew on CDR3 differences across clinicopathological groups. TCRdb re-called clones via MiXCR from the PCR reads. Here the V and J calls rest on TCRdb's processing, not on the authors' analysis. Here the sample spans about 7,000 clones, roughly 34% being singletons. This CDR3 is built from 13 residues. V dropped 3 bases and J dropped 0 bases, with 8 bases sitting between them. The V gene's germline CDR1 is DFQATT and CDR2 SNEGSKA (reference sequence). This clone was counted once. Antigen specificity is unknown.

This TCR was sampled from a female donor with papillary thyroid cancer or a benign thyroid nodule (not recorded which). Some clones in this sample may be carry-over from other donors' samples. The V call is TRBV20-1, the J call TRBJ1-2; possibly TRBD1 for D (6 bases). Sequencing was done on a sample of adjacent normal tissue. CDR3 sequence reads: CSARDRANYGYTF. For the CDR3, the DNA is TGCAGTGCTAGGGACAGAGCTAACTATGGCTACACCTTC.